What follows is one T cell receptor (beta chain) and its context. Its antigen specificity is not known. It has no much larger one-base neighbor in the sample; base qualities were not kept. The immunoSEQ Assay was the method used to sequence TCRbeta CDR3 regions. After extraction, genomic DNA underwent amplification by bias-controlled multiplex PCR, followed by high-throughput sequencing. Concerning the study's data processing: To quantify the absolute abundance of each unique TCRbeta CDR3 region, sequences were collapsed and filtered. Usable DNA was measured by amplifying reference genes present in all nucleated cells, and TCRbeta template counts were normalized to that usable DNA to estimate T cell fraction. Repertoire TCRs were annotated as SARS-CoV-2-specific when V gene, CDR3 amino acid sequence and J gene were exactly matched to a known reactive TCR set. The reference SARS-CoV-2 TCR set came from MIRA and was filtered for enrichment in COVID-19-positive ImmuneCODE repertoires, removing public or cross-reactive TCRs. Using the MIRA antigens, annotated TCRs were further analysed by specific ORF or by position within an ORF. Breadth was defined as the number of annotated unique rearrangements divided by the total number of unique productive rearrangements, and depth was defined as the summed frequency of the annotated unique rearrangements. Two-sided Wilcoxon rank-sum tests were applied when comparing TCR breadth between groups. TCRdb provides this immuneACCESS table in a form limited to in-frame rearrangements. Some clones are lacking; in checked studies, under half of them reflect an unresolved V gene, and why the rest are absent is not known. From that table come the V and J calls and clone size; the DNA was used to work out D and trimming. This sample is represented by around 300,000 clones; 85% to 90% of them were singletons. In total, the top ten clones hold about 5% of the sample.

The sample's treatment or condition label is to be understood as: 15 to 20 received Ad26.COV2.S at low or high dose, single or two shots; about 5 received placebo; per-sample allocation not given. Repertoires of vaccine and placebo recipients were sequenced from samples taken on day 63 after the first injection. Between 29 July and 7 August 2020, Cohort 1b enrolled 25 adults aged 18-55 years at one site in Boston, USA. Ad26.COV2.S was a replication-incompetent adenovirus type 26 vector expressing a prefusion-stabilized SARS-CoV-2 spike protein from the original Wuhan strain. The data originate from a study of Ad26.COV2.S vaccination and SARS-CoV-2 variants (dated by TCRdb to the early 2020s). About the study as a whole: Donors in the vaccine arm were drawn from COV1001, a phase I-IIa trial of Ad26.COV2.S in healthy adults that was multicentre, randomized, double-blind and placebo-controlled. The TCR-sequenced set comprised about 30 samples: about 19 Ad26.COV2.S vaccine recipients, 5 placebo recipients and 8 SARS-CoV-2 convalescent individuals. Throughout the experiments and outcome assessment, investigators stayed blinded to trial group allocation. Trial participants were randomized into five groups of five: low-dose or high-dose Ad26.COV2.S given once or twice, or placebo on both occasions. Ad26.COV2.S was given intramuscularly at 5x10^10 or 1x10^11 viral particles, as a single shot or as two shots 56 days apart. TCRbeta repertoire sequencing was used to assess the specificity and breadth of SARS-CoV-2-reactive T cell receptors after Ad26.COV2.S vaccination.

General conclusions and limits of the study: After vaccination, substantial breadth of spike-specific CD8+ and CD4+ T cell responses was reported. The study was not powered to compare responses between vaccine doses or regimens. Vaccine and placebo recipients had similar non-spike TCR breadth, a finding consistent with the vaccine containing only spike. Higher spike-specific TCR breadth was observed in Ad26.COV2.S recipients than in placebo recipients (P = 0.0014). The authors noted that total T cell responses may have been underestimated by the TCR breadth and depth analyses.

Sequences MGHRA (CDR1) and YSYEKL (CDR2) are obtained from the germline V gene. Trimming costs V 0 bases and J 2 bases, and their ends lie 10 bases apart. Including the terminal cysteine and phenylalanine, the CDR3 comprises 15 residues. The read is trimmed to its CDR3 DNA, 45 bases read in frame from base 1. This chain joins TRBV4-1 to TRBJ1-2, with the D gene uncertain. The sample here was peripheral blood, taken in a trial of Ad26.COV2.S vaccine versus placebo. The TCR comes from a person aged 18-65 years who received the Ad26.COV2.S COVID-19 vaccine or a placebo. Here the CDR3 is given as CASSQDFSPNYGYTF. The DNA sequence is as follows: TGCGCCAGCAGCCAAGATTTCTCACCGAACTATGGCTACACCTTC.